This section outlines one T cell receptor (beta chain) sequence together with its context. As processed by the authors: Reference gene primer amplification gave estimated nucleated cell counts. Here immunoSEQ multiplex PCR was the method, and the copy in TCRdb shows in-frame clones only, minus some. The D gene and trimming were derived from the DNA, and the V and J assignments and clone size from that table. This table has 150,000 to 200,000 clones, around 87% appearing once. This sample was included in a study of blood T cell repertoires in COVID-19. About the study: Samples came from the United States, Italy and Spain, spanning acute and convalescent COVID-19. PBMCs, B-cell-depleted T cells, or T cells were the source of the cDNA or gDNA that made up the material.

The germline CDR1 and CDR2 sequences are MNHEY and SMNVEV (reference sequence). Between the trimmed V and J ends, which lost 1 base and 4 bases, there was a span of 2 bases. The CDR3 runs to 12 residues. This chain connects TRBV27 to TRBJ1-5; D gene ambiguous. This receptor was identified in a man aged 18 to 29 with active or convalescent COVID-19. The source material was peripheral blood. The CDR3: CASSLLNQPQHF. DNA for the CDR3: TGTGCCAGCAGTTTATTAAATCAGCCCCAGCATTTT.